Listed below are T cell receptor beta chains from one sample, sequenced in a study of cytomegalovirus exposure and HLA in healthy donors. Profiling relied on immunoSEQ multiplex PCR, and the TCRdb table lists in-frame clones only, not all of them. The top ten clones hold under 2.5% of a sample with roughly 160,000 clones, 70% to 80% of them seen once. The sample taken for sequencing was PBMCs. These receptors originate from a man between 40 and 49 years old in good health and CMV-seronegative. The CDR3 runs from the conserved cysteine through the conserved F or W. Each record gives: D gene, J gene, V gene, clone size, CDR3 protein, CDR3 DNA. The D gene is left open where the match is weak. Clone size is given for some rows only: seen once, a few or many times, or a class if the clone is expanded.

D: NA
J: TRBJ1-1
V: TRBV6-1
size: NA
CDR3: CASSAQGGTEAFF
DNA: TGTGCCAGCAGTGCCCAGGGAGGAACTGAAGCTTTCTTT

D: NA
J: TRBJ1-4
V: TRBV5-5
size: NA
CDR3: CASTFGGTNEKLFF
DNA: TGTGCCAGCACGTTCGGGGGTACTAATGAAAAACTGTTTTTT

D: TRBD1
J: TRBJ2-7
V: TRBV25-1
size: NA
CDR3: CASSESDRGVRYEQYF
DNA: TGTGCCAGCAGTGAGTCTGACAGGGGAGTCCGCTACGAGCAGTACTTC

D: NA
J: TRBJ2-3
V: TRBV2
size: NA
CDR3: CASSLGLRTDTQYF
DNA: TGTGCCAGCAGCCTGGGACTCCGCACAGATACGCAGTATTTT

D: TRBD1
J: TRBJ2-1
V: TRBV28
size: NA
CDR3: CASTGQGGNEQFF
DNA: TGTGCCAGTACGGGACAGGGAGGCAATGAGCAGTTCTTC

D: NA
J: TRBJ2-7
V: TRBV27
size: NA
CDR3: CASSTRDSSSYEQYF
DNA: TGTGCCAGCAGTACGCGGGACTCCAGCTCCTACGAGCAGTACTTC

D: TRBD1
J: TRBJ1-3
V: TRBV28
size: once
CDR3: CASSFEGQGGNTIYF
DNA: TGTGCCAGCAGTTTTGAGGGACAGGGCGGCAACACCATATATTTT

D: NA
J: TRBJ1-3
V: TRBV4-3
size: NA
CDR3: CASSQSGYGPIYF
DNA: TGCGCCAGCAGCCAGTCCGGGTACGGCCCCATATATTTT

D: NA
J: TRBJ1-3
V: TRBV2
size: once
CDR3: CASSGTAGTTGNTIYF
DNA: TGTGCCAGCAGCGGAACGGCCGGGACAACTGGAAACACCATATATTTT

D: NA
J: TRBJ1-3
V: TRBV5-5
size: few
CDR3: CASSPQLIPGNTIYF
DNA: TGTGCCAGCAGCCCTCAGTTGATCCCTGGAAACACCATATATTTT

D: NA
J: TRBJ1-5
V: TRBV28
size: NA
CDR3: CASSFSGVGGQPQHF
DNA: TGTGCCAGCAGTTTTTCAGGGGTAGGGGGTCAGCCCCAGCATTTT

D: TRBD1
J: TRBJ1-1
V: TRBV19
size: once
CDR3: CASSFDRAPSEAFF
DNA: TGTGCCAGTAGTTTTGACAGGGCCCCAAGTGAAGCTTTCTTT

D: NA
J: TRBJ2-7
V: TRBV2
size: NA
CDR3: CASTRKTGSNAHEQYF
DNA: TGTGCCAGTACACGCAAGACAGGATCTAACGCCCACGAGCAGTACTTC